This TCR beta chain emerged from a study of glioma-infiltrating T cells after dendritic cell vaccination. Across the whole study: Samples are from glioblastoma patients in Phase I and II dendritic cell vaccine trials.

Input was approximately 2 ug genomic DNA, or all available if less. Sequencing was performed with immunoSEQ multiplex PCR; in TCRdb, only in-frame clones are kept and a portion is missing. The top ten clones hold around a tenth of a sample with around 60,000 clones, approximately 86% of them seen once. The CDR3 has 15 amino acids. Described time point: after dendritic cell vaccination, including at tumor progression/relapse. V usage is TRBV21-1 and J usage is TRBJ1-1; TRBD1 reflects the table's D call only, with no check against the DNA. TRBV21-1 is a documented pseudogene. This TCR was recovered from a human donor with glioblastoma. Sequencing was performed on blood, taken after dendritic cell vaccination. CDR3 nucleotides: TGTGCCAGCAGCCCTGTCAGGGGGCCGGTCACTGAAGCTTTCTTT. It translates to CASSPVRGPVTEAFF.